This T cell receptor beta chain comes out of a study of blood T cell repertoires in COVID-19. For the study at large: The United States, Italy and Spain supplied acute and convalescent COVID-19 samples.

Per the germline V gene, CDR1 is SNHLY and CDR2 is FYNNEI. This CDR3 comprises 14 residues. J lost 3 bases, V lost 6 bases, and 7 bases had no gene match. Methods used by the authors: Using reference gene primer amplification, nucleated cell counts were estimated. Measured with immunoSEQ multiplex PCR; TCRdb has only the in-frame clones, and not every one. The V and J calls and clone size were taken over from that table, and D and trimming were inferred from the DNA. The sample shows some 83,000 clones, 80% of them seen only once. This clone was observed once. This TCR derives from a man in his 60s with active or convalescent COVID-19. The sequencing input was peripheral blood. The genes are TRBV2 and TRBJ1-1, with 7 bases aligning to TRBD1. CDR3 sequence: CASRAQGVYTEAFF. The CDR3 DNA reads as TGTGCCAGCAGGGCCCAGGGGGTGTACACTGAAGCTTTCTTT.